The 12 T cell receptor beta chains listed next were all sequenced from one sample in a study of T cells expressing NK-cell markers. TCRdb re-called the 5' RACE reads; every CDR3 protein appears as one record, without DNA. The table gives hundreds of thousands of distinct CDR3 sequences; the top ten clones make up roughly 4.2% of it. Material: blood T cells: a sorted CD56 or NKG2C T cell subset, CD4+ or CD8+ T cells, or bulk PBMC T cells (not recorded which). The receptors originated from a woman between 18 and 70 years old in good health.

The gene calls are TRBV30 and TRBJ1-2. CDR1 GTSNPN and CDR2 SVGIG come from the germline V gene (reference sequence). The CDR3 is 14 amino acids. CDR3 amino acids: CAWSVQLAANGYTF.

This chain connects TRBV12-3 or TRBV12-4 to TRBJ2-7. This CDR3 is built from 13 residues. The CDR3 protein is CATQPAGFYEQYF.

V gene TRBV2 combines with J gene TRBJ2-5; TCRdb designates TRBD2, a call that cannot be tested without DNA. CDR3 length: 11 residues. The V gene's germline CDR1 is SNHLY and CDR2 FYNNEI. CDR3 sequence reads: CASRSGETQYF.

This sequence joins TRBV28 and TRBJ2-4; TCRdb selects TRBD1, and the lack of DNA leaves this call unchecked. Germline V gene lookup returns CDR1 MDHEN and CDR2 SYDVKM. The CDR3 loop spans 16 amino acids. The CDR3 region is CASSFSGRGLLNIQYF.

The rearrangement uses TRBV6-5 and TRBJ1-3; as DNA is missing, the TRBD1 call by TCRdb cannot be tested. Germline CDR1 and CDR2: MNHEY and SVGAGI. CDR3 length: 16 residues. The CDR3 protein is CASTPGGHSSGNTIYF.

The V call is TRBV7-7, the J call TRBJ2-2; TCRdb's D call of TRBD1 is untestable without DNA. The CDR3 sequence is 14 residues long. Germline CDR1 reads SSHAT; CDR2 reads FNYEAQ (reference sequence). The CDR3 loop is CASSNRANTGELFF.

The chain is built from TRBV3-1 and TRBJ2-2. This CDR3 has 13 residues. Germline V gives CDR1 LGHDT, CDR2 YNNKEL (reference sequence). CDR3: CASSRRDTGELFF.

This chain connects TRBV7-2 to TRBJ2-3; there is no DNA to check the TCRdb D call of TRBD2. The CDR3 loop spans 15 amino acids. The germline V gene encodes CDR1 SGHTA and CDR2 FQGNSA. The CDR3 protein is CASSPRQGRSDTQYF.

The J gene is TRBJ2-3, the V gene TRBV5-1; there is no DNA to check the TCRdb D call of TRBD1. In germline, CDR1 is SGHRS, CDR2 YFSETQ. This CDR3 has 14 residues. This CDR3 is CASSRVGGSDTQYF.

The chain joins TRBV5-1 to TRBJ2-3; without DNA, the TCRdb call of TRBD1 cannot be checked. CDR1 is SGHRS, CDR2 YFSETQ, per germline. This CDR3 comprises 16 residues. This chain's CDR3 is CASSMTAGLSTDTQYF.

V gene TRBV3-1 combines with J gene TRBJ1-1. In germline, CDR1 is LGHDT, CDR2 YNNKEL (reference sequence). The CDR3 spans 13 residues. The CDR3 sequence is CASSRTADTEAFF.

This chain uses TRBV4-3 with TRBJ2-2; checking the TCRdb D call of TRBD2 is not possible without DNA. Germline V lookup: CDR1 LGHNA, CDR2 YSLEER. The CDR3 sequence is 15 residues long. The CDR3 is CASSQGLAGAGELFF.